A selection of T cell receptor beta chains follows, all from one sample in a study of T cells after yellow fever vaccination. TCRdb analysed the 5' RACE reads with MiXCR anew, one entry per CDR3 protein. The sample lists 250,000 to 400,000 distinct CDR3 sequences; over 4% were seen once. The sequencing used PBMCs, collected 5 days after the yellow fever booster vaccination. The receptor source for this set is a man aged 18 to 29 who received the YFV17D yellow fever vaccine. Each CDR3 is given with its conserved first and last residue. The order of the fields is D gene, V gene, clone size, J gene, CDR3 protein, CDR3 DNA. D genes are given only for firm matches. Clone size is shown for a subset of rows, as once, few, many or a class of expanded clone.

D gene: .
V gene: TRBV29-1
clone size: once
J gene: TRBJ1-2
CDR3 protein: CSVELGTWGYTF
CDR3 DNA: TGCAGCGTTGAACTGGGGACGTGGGGCTACACCTTC

D gene: .
V gene: TRBV5-1
clone size: few
J gene: TRBJ2-1
CDR3 protein: CASNPFPTSPNEQFF
CDR3 DNA: TGCGCCAGCAACCCGTTTCCTACTAGCCCCAATGAGCAGTTCTTC

D gene: .
V gene: TRBV6-2/TRBV6-3
clone size: many
J gene: TRBJ2-3
CDR3 protein: CASSYVPGWDTQYF
CDR3 DNA: TGTGCCAGCAGTTACGTCCCAGGTTGGGATACGCAGTATTTT

D gene: .
V gene: TRBV11-2
clone size: .
J gene: TRBJ1-4
CDR3 protein: CASSPYGGRNEKLFF
CDR3 DNA: TGTGCCAGCAGCCCCTACGGGGGGCGTAATGAAAAACTGTTTTTT

D gene: TRBD1
V gene: TRBV19
clone size: few
J gene: TRBJ2-5
CDR3 protein: CASRDRIETQYF
CDR3 DNA: TGTGCCAGCCGGGACAGGATAGAGACCCAGTACTTC

D gene: .
V gene: TRBV7-3
clone size: .
J gene: TRBJ1-1
CDR3 protein: CASSYTMDTEAFF
CDR3 DNA: TGTGCCAGCAGCTACACGATGGACACTGAAGCTTTCTTT

D gene: .
V gene: TRBV27
clone size: many
J gene: TRBJ2-7
CDR3 protein: CASSFPGAYEQYF
CDR3 DNA: TGTGCCAGCAGTTTCCCAGGGGCCTACGAGCAGTACTTC

D gene: TRBD2
V gene: TRBV4-2
clone size: few
J gene: TRBJ2-4
CDR3 protein: CASSQGAAGDIQYF
CDR3 DNA: TGTGCCAGCAGCCAAGGGGCAGCGGGAGACATTCAGTACTTC

D gene: .
V gene: TRBV11-2
clone size: many
J gene: TRBJ1-2
CDR3 protein: CASSPPAGNYGYTF
CDR3 DNA: TGTGCCAGCAGCCCACCCGCAGGGAACTATGGCTACACCTTC

D gene: TRBD1
V gene: TRBV6-6
clone size: many
J gene: TRBJ1-2
CDR3 protein: CASGTENGYTF
CDR3 DNA: TGTGCCAGCGGGACAGAAAATGGCTACACCTTC

D gene: TRBD1
V gene: TRBV16
clone size: .
J gene: TRBJ1-2
CDR3 protein: CASSLGTVAGYTF
CDR3 DNA: TGTGCCAGCAGCCTGGGGACAGTCGCTGGCTACACCTTC